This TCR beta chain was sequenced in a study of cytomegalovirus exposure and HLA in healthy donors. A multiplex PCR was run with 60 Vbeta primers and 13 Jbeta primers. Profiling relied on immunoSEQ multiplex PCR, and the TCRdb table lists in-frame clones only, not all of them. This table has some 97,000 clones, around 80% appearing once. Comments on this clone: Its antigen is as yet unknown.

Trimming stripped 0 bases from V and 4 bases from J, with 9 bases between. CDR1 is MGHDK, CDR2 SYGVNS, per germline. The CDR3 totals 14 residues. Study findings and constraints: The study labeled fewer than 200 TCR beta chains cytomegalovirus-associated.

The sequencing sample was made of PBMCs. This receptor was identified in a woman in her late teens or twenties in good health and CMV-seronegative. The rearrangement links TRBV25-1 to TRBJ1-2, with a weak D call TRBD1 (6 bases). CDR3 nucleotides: TGTGCCAGCAGTGAATATCAGACAGGCTATGGCTACACCTTC. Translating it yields CASSEYQTGYGYTF.